Presented here are 29 T cell receptor beta chains from one specimen sequenced in a study of blood T cell repertoires in COVID-19. Repertoires were generated with immunoSEQ multiplex PCR, while TCRdb's copy carries only in-frame clones and drops some. Among around 100,000 clones listed, about nine tenths were seen once. The sample was peripheral blood. Receptors were obtained from a woman older than 75 in a cohort sampled during active COVID-19.

The chain has TRBV10-3 and TRBJ1-3, with D perhaps TRBD1 (5 bases). This CDR3 spans 11 amino acids. V lost 7 bases, J lost 4 bases, and 5 bases lay in between. CDR1 and CDR2 from the germline V gene are ENHRY and SYGVKD. CDR3 nucleotide sequence: TGTGCCATCAACAGGGGAAACACCATATATTTT. It codes for CAINRGNTIYF.

The gene calls are TRBV5-5 and TRBJ1-1; tentative D call: TRBD1 (6 bases). Germline assignment: CDR1 SGHKS and CDR2 YYEKEE (reference sequence). Deletions cut 0 bases from V and 5 bases from J, with 11 bases between. This CDR3 spans 14 amino acids. Here the CDR3 reads CASSLVGGNTEAFF. The DNA of the CDR3 is TGTGCCAGCAGCTTGGTAGGGGGTAATACTGAAGCTTTCTTT.

The CDR3 spells CASSDSRDITDTQYF. The CDR3 DNA follows: TGTGCCAGCAGTGACTCCCGGGACATCACAGATACGCAGTATTTT. The chain joins TRBV25-1 to TRBJ2-3; perhaps TRBD1 as D (6 bases). Trimming removed 3 bases from V and 2 bases from J, with 12 bases in between. Germline CDR1 reads MGHDK; CDR2 reads SYGVNS. The CDR3 spans 15 residues.

This clone was seen a single time. The chain recombines TRBV7-9 with TRBJ1-2; 7 nucleotides align to TRBD1. The CDR3 is 19 residues long. V trimming: 2 bases; J trimming: 4 bases; junction bases outside the gene matches: 19. From germline, CDR1 is SEHNR and CDR2 FQNEAQ (reference sequence). CDR3 loop: CASSLSGANRQGSLYGYTF. DNA for the CDR3: TGTGCCAGCAGCTTATCAGGCGCGAACCGACAGGGTTCCCTCTATGGCTACACCTTC.

This chain joins TRBV5-1 and TRBJ2-2; TRBD1 matches 12 bases. The germline V gene has CDR1 SGHRS and CDR2 YFSETQ. The CDR3 extends over 17 amino acids. J lost 6 bases, V lost 3 bases, and 9 bases had no gene match. The CDR3 loop is CASSSKPGTGGSGELFF. The CDR3 nucleotides are TGCGCCAGCAGCTCCAAACCCGGGACAGGGGGCTCCGGGGAGCTGTTTTTT. The complete variable domain, with remaining parts taken from reference TRBV5-1 and TRBJ2-2, reads KAGVTQTPRYLIKTRGQQVTLSCSPISGHRSVSWYQQTPGQGLQFLFEYFSETQRNKGNFPGRFSGRQFSNSRSEMNVSTLELGDSALYLCASSSKPGTGGSGELFFGEGSRLTVL.

This chain links TRBV24-1 with TRBJ2-3; 7 positions match TRBD2. J gave up 3 bases and V 8 bases, and 10 bases lay outside the gene matches. The CDR3 totals 15 residues. CDR1 is KGHDR and CDR2 is SFDVKD in the germline V gene. The CDR3 DNA sequence: TGTGCCACCACCTCCTCGGCGGGGGAAACAGATACGCAGTATTTT. This gives the protein CATTSSAGETDTQYF.

This rearrangement joins TRBV28 to TRBJ2-5; 8 bases agree with TRBD2. The CDR3 has 17 residues. Germline V gives CDR1 MDHEN, CDR2 SYDVKM. The trim removed 5 bases at V and 2 bases at J, leaving 13 bases unmatched. CDR3 sequence reads: CASSPYRGGGVQETQYF. As DNA, the CDR3 is TGTGCCAGCAGTCCGTATCGGGGGGGAGGCGTACAAGAGACCCAGTACTTC.

J is TRBJ2-7 and V is TRBV12-3 or TRBV12-4; TRBD1 might be the D (5 bases). V was clipped by 2 bases and J by 6 bases, with 11 bases between them. This CDR3 has 13 amino acids. The CDR3: CASSLSTGSEQYF. CDR3 coding DNA: TGTGCCAGCAGTTTAAGCACAGGATCCGAGCAGTACTTC.

The rearrangement uses TRBV5-1 and TRBJ2-1, with TRBD1 identical over 10 bases. CDR1 is SGHRS and CDR2 is YFSETQ in the germline V gene. The CDR3 extends over 14 amino acids. J gave up 8 bases and V 7 bases, and 9 bases lay outside the gene matches. This CDR3 is CASVPGQGSDEQFF. The DNA of the CDR3 is TGCGCCAGCGTCCCGGGACAGGGGTCGGATGAGCAGTTCTTC.

This clone appeared once. The CDR3 here is CASSLAGHKVTNEQFF. In DNA form, the CDR3 reads TGTGCCAGCAGCTTAGCGGGACACAAGGTGACGAATGAGCAGTTCTTC. The chain carries TRBV7-2 and TRBJ2-1; perhaps TRBD1 as D (6 bases). The CDR3 is 16 amino acids. With 0 bases removed from V and 7 bases from J, the gap between germline ends came to 16 bases. The germline V gene encodes CDR1 SGHTA and CDR2 FQGNSA. Looking up the rest from reference TRBV7-2 and TRBJ2-1 gives the full variable domain: GAGVSQSPSNKVTEKGKDVELRCDPISGHTALYWYRQSLGQGLEFLIYFQGNSAPDKSGLPSDRFSAERTGGSVSTLTIQRTQQEDSAVYLCASSLAGHKVTNEQFFGPGTRLTVL.

J is TRBJ1-2 and V is TRBV19; 8 bases align to TRBD1. The CDR3 totals 13 residues. The germline V gene has CDR1 LNHDA and CDR2 SQIVND (reference sequence). Trimming at V came to 7 bases and at J to 6 bases, leaving 7 bases not matched to a gene. The chain's CDR3 is CASKGQGAHGYTF. In nucleotides, the CDR3 is TGTGCCAGTAAAGGGCAGGGGGCGCATGGCTACACCTTC.

This chain joins TRBV10-3 and TRBJ1-5, with 11 bases identical to TRBD1. The CDR3 consists of 17 residues. J was trimmed by 6 bases and V by 2 bases; bases with no gene match: 9. Germline V CDR1 and CDR2: ENHRY, SYGVKD. The CDR3 nucleotides read TGTGCCATCAGTGAGCATCAAGGACAGGGGGCGTTTCAGCCCCAGCATTTT. Translation: CAISEHQGQGAFQPQHF.

The chain joins TRBV19 to TRBJ1-6, with TRBD1 identical over 9 bases. Germline V gives CDR1 LNHDA, CDR2 SQIVND (reference sequence). V dropped 7 bases and J dropped 7; count of bases not matched to a gene: 11. This CDR3 is built from 16 residues. DNA for the CDR3: TGTGCCAGTACCGCGGGGGACAGGGTCCGAAATTCACCCCTCCACTTT. It specifies CASTAGDRVRNSPLHF.

This chain's CDR3 is CASSPPNRGPDNEQFF. For the CDR3, the DNA is TGTGCCAGCTCACCACCGAACAGGGGGCCCGACAATGAGCAGTTCTTC. This sequence joins TRBV18 and TRBJ2-1, with 9 bases aligning to TRBD1. The CDR3 length is 16 residues. The germline CDR1 and CDR2 sequences are KGHSH and LQKENI. J lost 5 bases, V lost 0 bases, and 5 bases had no gene match.

V usage is TRBV7-6 and J usage is TRBJ1-1; the match to TRBD1 covers 7 bases. The CDR3 loop spans 16 amino acids. CDR1 SGHVS and CDR2 FNYEAQ come from the germline V gene. J gave up 0 bases and V 3 bases, and 7 bases lay outside the gene matches. CDR3 in DNA: TGTGCCAGCAGCTTTGCGACCGGGACAGTGAACACTGAAGCTTTCTTT. It yields the protein CASSFATGTVNTEAFF.

There are a few counts of this clone. The genes are TRBV7-9 and TRBJ2-5; D gene ambiguous. Germline V gene lookup returns CDR1 SEHNR and CDR2 FQNEAQ (reference sequence). V gave up 1 base and J gave up 2 bases, with 8 bases separating them. The CDR3 extends over 14 amino acids. Here the CDR3 reads CASSLGAQQETQYF. The DNA for the CDR3 is TGTGCCAGCAGCTTAGGGGCGCAACAAGAGACCCAGTACTTC.

The chain links TRBV2 to TRBJ2-1; maybe TRBD2 (6 bases). Trimming removed 5 bases from V and 2 bases from J, with 13 bases in between. The CDR3 extends over 15 amino acids. CDR1 SNHLY and CDR2 FYNNEI come from the germline V gene. The DNA of the CDR3 is TGTGCCAGCAGTTATCCGGGAGACCCCTACAATGAGCAGTTCTTC. Its protein is CASSYPGDPYNEQFF.

The chain uses TRBV2 and TRBJ2-7; 7 positions match TRBD2. Germline CDR1 and CDR2: SNHLY and FYNNEI. V was pared by 8 bases and J by 3 bases, with 13 bases of the junction left unmatched. The CDR3 loop spans 15 amino acids. CDR3 in amino acids: CASGTGGRVGYEQYF. CDR3 sequence (DNA): TGTGCCAGCGGGACGGGAGGAAGGGTTGGCTACGAGCAGTACTTC.

The chain uses TRBV5-5 and TRBJ2-7, with 8 bases matching TRBD1. The V and J ends lost 3 bases and 0 bases, in that order; junction bases with no gene match: 2. The CDR3 covers 14 residues. Looked up from germline, CDR1 is SGHKS and CDR2 is YYEKEE (reference sequence). The CDR3 spells CASSSGQGSYEQYF. The CDR3 bases are TGTGCCAGCAGCTCTGGACAGGGCTCCTACGAGCAGTACTTC.

This chain connects TRBV18 to TRBJ2-3; 9 bases align to TRBD2. J lost 2 bases, V lost 3 bases, and 6 bases had no gene match. CDR1 KGHSH and CDR2 LQKENI come from the germline V gene. The CDR3 is 16 amino acids. CDR3 nucleotide sequence: TGTGCCAGCTCACCTCCGGGACTAGCTTCCACAGATACGCAGTATTTT. Its translation: CASSPPGLASTDTQYF. The full variable domain, its missing parts supplied by reference TRBV18 and TRBJ2-3, is NAGVMQNPRHLVRRRGQEARLRCSPMKGHSHVYWYRQLPEEGLKFMVYLQKENIIDESGMPKERFSAEFPKEGPSILRIQQVVRGDSAAYFCASSPPGLASTDTQYFGPGTRLTVL.

This chain joins TRBV7-2 and TRBJ2-3, with D possibly TRBD2 on 5 matching bases. CDR3 length: 18 amino acids. Germline V gene sequence: CDR1 SGHTA, CDR2 FQGNSA. Deletions cut 5 bases from V and 6 bases from J, with 27 bases between. The CDR3 DNA reads as TGTGCCAGCAGCCCCTCGCCGGGCCACGGTCTCAGAGGGGATACGCAGTATTTT. Residues: CASSPSPGHGLRGDTQYF.

This rearrangement joins TRBV18 to TRBJ1-3; D not certain. CDR3 size: 15 residues. Germline CDR1 reads KGHSH; CDR2 reads LQKENI. The V end lost 3 bases, the J end lost 0 bases, and 9 bases lay between the germline ends. The CDR3 reads CASSPRSDSGNTIYF. CDR3 bases: TGTGCCAGCTCACCTAGATCCGACTCTGGAAACACCATATATTTT.

The genes are TRBV12-5 and TRBJ2-6, with D tentatively TRBD1 (5 bases). V lost 6 bases and J 2 bases, leaving 11 bases between the germline ends. The germline CDR1 and CDR2 sequences are LGHNT and FRNRAP. The CDR3 is made up of 15 amino acids. The CDR3 DNA follows: TGTGCTAGTGGCCAACCAGGGCCTGGGGCCAACGTCCTGACTTTC. It codes for CASGQPGPGANVLTF.

This chain links TRBV7-6 with TRBJ2-2; 7 nucleotides align to TRBD2. The V and J ends lost 5 bases and 5 bases, in that order; junction bases with no gene match: 8. Germline-derived CDR1 and CDR2 are SGHVS and FNYEAQ. This CDR3 comprises 15 residues. The CDR3 nucleotides read TGTGCCAGCAGCCCAGGTCAGGGAGGGACCGGGGAGCTGTTTTTT. It translates to CASSPGQGGTGELFF.

The V and J genes are TRBV24-1 and TRBJ2-3, with 7 bases identical to TRBD2. Germline V gene data show CDR1 as KGHDR and CDR2 as SFDVKD. This CDR3 has 16 amino acids. J was trimmed by 5 bases and V by 4 bases; bases with no gene match: 11. CDR3 coding DNA: TGTGCCACCAGTGACCCCAGCGGGAAAGCGATAGATACGCAGTATTTT. Its protein product is CATSDPSGKAIDTQYF.

V is TRBV6-5 and J is TRBJ2-2, with D uncertain. From germline, CDR1 is MNHEY and CDR2 SVGAGI. This CDR3 is 14 amino acids long. V dropped 8 bases and J dropped 0 bases, with 10 bases sitting between them. CDR3 sequence reads: CASRRVANTGELFF. DNA of the CDR3: TGTGCCAGCCGTAGAGTCGCGAACACCGGGGAGCTGTTTTTT.

This chain links TRBV20-1 with TRBJ2-5; D not certain. The V and J ends lost 5 bases and 4 bases respectively, with 8 bases between them. Germline assignment: CDR1 DFQATT and CDR2 SNEGSKA (reference sequence). The CDR3 is made up of 11 amino acids. DNA for the CDR3: TGCAGTGCTCGATACACAGAGACCCAGTACTTC. It yields the protein CSARYTETQYF.

The rearrangement uses TRBV28 and TRBJ2-1, with 8 bases aligning to TRBD1. Trimming cost V 4 bases and J 6 bases; bases outside gene matches: 11. The CDR3 extends over 16 amino acids. CDR1 and CDR2 from the germline V gene are MDHEN and SYDVKM. CDR3 sequence (DNA): TGTGCCAGCAGTTCCGCGGGCAGGGGGCTGATCAATGAGCAGTTCTTC. Its translation is CASSSAGRGLINEQFF.

The V call is TRBV5-1, the J call TRBJ2-1, with a tentative D call TRBD1 (5 bases). V lost 0 bases and J 6 bases, leaving 10 bases between the germline ends. CDR3 size: 14 residues. Germline V gives CDR1 SGHRS, CDR2 YFSETQ. The CDR3 nucleotides are TGCGCCAGCAGCTTGGGACAGATAGGCAATGAGCAGTTCTTC. It encodes CASSLGQIGNEQFF.